A selection of T cell receptor beta chains follows, all from one sample in a study of cytomegalovirus exposure and HLA in healthy donors. TCRdb's table, derived via immunoSEQ multiplex PCR, lists solely in-frame clones and lacks some. The top ten hold around 0.69% of the sample, which has 150,000 to 200,000 clones, 75% to 85% seen once. Source material: PBMCs. These receptors came from a boy under 18 in good health and CMV-seronegative. Each CDR3 is given with its conserved first and last residue. The order of the fields is CDR3 DNA, CDR3 protein, J gene, clone size, D gene, V gene. The D gene is left open where the match is weak. Clone size, where shown, is once, few, many, or a class for clones that have expanded.

TGTGCCAGCAGCTTGGCCGGAGGGTCCCGTCTTTACAATGAGCAGTTCTTC | CASSLAGGSRLYNEQFF | TRBJ2-1 | - | - | TRBV5-4
TGTGCCAGCAGCTTAGATGTGTGGTTTTGGACAGGGGTCGAGACCCAGTACTTC | CASSLDVWFWTGVETQYF | TRBJ2-5 | - | TRBD1 | TRBV11-3
TGTGCCAGCAGCGCGGCGGGTGGACAGGGGGCCGGTAATGAGCAGTTCTTC | CASSAAGGQGAGNEQFF | TRBJ2-1 | - | TRBD1 | TRBV9
TGTGCCAGCAGTGCCGGGACAGCCGTTTACGAGCAGTACTTC | CASSAGTAVYEQYF | TRBJ2-7 | few | TRBD1 | TRBV25-1
TGTGCCAGCAGCTCTCGTAACTATGGCTACACCTTC | CASSSRNYGYTF | TRBJ1-2 | - | - | TRBV7-8
TGCGCCAGCAGCTTGGCAGGGGGAAGCTCCTACGAGCAGTACTTC | CASSLAGGSSYEQYF | TRBJ2-7 | - | TRBD1 | TRBV5-1
TGTGCCAGCTCACCTCTTCTCCTCAATGAGCAGTTCTTC | CASSPLLLNEQFF | TRBJ2-1 | - | - | TRBV18
TGTGCCAGCAGCTTAGCTATGGGGACAGCTTCTTACGAGCAGTACTTC | CASSLAMGTASYEQYF | TRBJ2-7 | - | TRBD1 | TRBV7-6
TGTGCCAGCAGCGTAGGTGAAGGGGGATTAAACAATGAGCAGTTCTTC | CASSVGEGGLNNEQFF | TRBJ2-1 | - | - | TRBV9
TGTGCCAGCAGCTTGGGAGGGAAGGGTACTGAAGCTTTCTTT | CASSLGGKGTEAFF | TRBJ1-1 | - | - | TRBV5-5
TGTGCCAGCAGCGGTGGGGGGGAGACCCAGTACTTC | CASSGGGETQYF | TRBJ2-5 | - | - | TRBV14
TGTGCCAGCAGCCCCCTCGGACTAGCGGACTACACCGGGGAGCTGTTTTTT | CASSPLGLADYTGELFF | TRBJ2-2 | - | TRBD2 | TRBV13
TGCAGCGCCGCGTCAGGGGTGACGGGCGAGCAGTACTTC | CSAASGVTGEQYF | TRBJ2-7 | - | - | TRBV29-1
TGTGCTAGTGGATCCGACAGGGCGTACACTGAAGCTTTCTTT | CASGSDRAYTEAFF | TRBJ1-1 | - | TRBD1 | TRBV12-5
TGTGCCAGTAGGCAGAGACAGTTCAATCAGCCCCAGCATTTT | CASRQRQFNQPQHF | TRBJ1-5 | - | - | TRBV19
TGCAGCGTTGAACCGGGAGACGAGACTGGCGATGAGCAGTTCTTC | CSVEPGDETGDEQFF | TRBJ2-1 | - | - | TRBV29-1
TGTGCCAGCAGTGATCCGGGACAGGGGAGATATGGCTACACCTTC | CASSDPGQGRYGYTF | TRBJ1-2 | - | TRBD1 | TRBV2
TGTGCCAGCAGTGCCTTAGGGGAATGGGAAAAACTGTTTTTT | CASSALGEWEKLFF | TRBJ1-4 | - | - | TRBV6-1
TGCGCCAGCAGCTCTTCCCTCTCCTACGAGCAGTACTTC | CASSSSLSYEQYF | TRBJ2-7 | - | - | TRBV5-1
TGTGCCAGCAGCTTAGGGGGGGGTGGCACTGAAGCTTTCTTT | CASSLGGGGTEAFF | TRBJ1-1 | - | - | TRBV7-2
TGCGCCAGCAGCTCGACGGGAGGGCGCTTGGATGAGCAGTTCTTC | CASSSTGGRLDEQFF | TRBJ2-1 | - | TRBD2 | TRBV5-1
TGTGCCAGCAGAGACTCCGGGACAGATGAAAAACTGTTTTTT | CASRDSGTDEKLFF | TRBJ1-4 | - | TRBD1 | TRBV6-1
TGTGCCAGTAGGAAGGGGTGGGATGTGGGCACAGATACGCAGTATTTT | CASRKGWDVGTDTQYF | TRBJ2-3 | - | - | TRBV19
TGTGCTAGCAGCCCATCGACAGGGAGCTCCTACAATGAGCAGTTCTTC | CASSPSTGSSYNEQFF | TRBJ2-1 | - | TRBD1 | TRBV7-7
TGTGCCAGCAGTCTCACAGGGGGCAATCAGCCCCAGCATTTT | CASSLTGGNQPQHF | TRBJ1-5 | - | TRBD1 | TRBV7-8